Listed below are T cell receptor beta chains from one sample, sequenced in a study of shared clonotypes between healthy human individuals. The data were produced by immunoSEQ multiplex PCR, yet TCRdb's version contains in-frame clones alone and is incomplete. The repertoire includes 2 million to 2.5 million clones, less than 95% of them detected once, and 0.85% to 1.2% sits in the top ten. What was sequenced was naive CD8+ T cells sorted from blood. The receptors were gathered from a man aged 18-30 years in good health. Both conserved end residues are part of each CDR3.

V gene	J gene	CDR3 protein
TRBV9	TRBJ1-3	CASGNAGNTIYF
TRBV4-1	TRBJ2-7	CASSQVRTHEQYF
TRBV5-6	TRBJ2-7	CASSLVQTYEQYF
TRBV27	TRBJ2-2	CASRLAGGTGELFF
TRBV28	TRBJ1-2	CASSLKVSDSGYTF
TRBV6-5	TRBJ2-6	CASGLSGANVLTF
TRBV29-1	TRBJ1-1	CSVERDRGLGTEAFF
TRBV19	TRBJ2-7	CASSMSQGLRYEQYF
TRBV9	TRBJ1-3	CASSVSTGYGNTIYF
TRBV9	TRBJ2-7	CASSVGLAGGEQYF
TRBV2	TRBJ2-7	CASSAGTGIAEQYF
TRBV4-3	TRBJ2-7	CASSQGLDSLTYEQYF
TRBV7-9	TRBJ2-7	CASSQGEGTKQPYEQYF
TRBV4-3	TRBJ1-5	CASSQDRLGRSNQPQHF
TRBV7-9	TRBJ2-1	CASSSGQLEQFF
TRBV4-2	TRBJ1-5	CASSQGGDQPQHF
TRBV27	TRBJ1-5	CASSLLGPNQPQHF
TRBV11-1	TRBJ2-4	CASSPGQGGAKNIQYF
TRBV4-1	TRBJ2-1	CASSQDWTGGRNEQFF
TRBV27	TRBJ2-7	CASSSRQPYEQYF
TRBV4-1	TRBJ1-2	CASSQDWLLAGYGYTF
TRBV7-9	TRBJ2-2	CASTRSSEELFF
TRBV19	TRBJ1-1	CASSISKNTEAFF
TRBV7-9	TRBJ2-7	CASSSWDDSYEQYF
TRBV10-1	TRBJ1-1	CASIDKTYTEAFF
TRBV9	TRBJ2-3	CASSVGTFTDTQYF
TRBV6-5	TRBJ2-2	CASSPSGEAGELFF
TRBV4-3	TRBJ1-1	CASSQDGDFRGNTEAFF
TRBV4-3	TRBJ2-7	CASSPSETPLIYEQYF
TRBV4-1	TRBJ2-1	CASSQDTDRNEQFF
TRBV11-2	TRBJ2-7	CASSLGAGPPYEQYF
TRBV25-1	TRBJ2-7	CASSGVVGGDEQYF
TRBV19	TRBJ2-3	CASSTNLLTSGITTDTQYF
TRBV7-6	TRBJ2-1	CASSLLVGVNEQFF
TRBV29-1	TRBJ2-5	CSVWAIQETQYF
TRBV30	TRBJ1-4	CAWSDGLAYQTYTTNEKLFF
TRBV6-6	TRBJ2-5	CASSQVSVGLQETQYF
TRBV27	TRBJ1-4	CASRAGTGNEKLFF
TRBV6-1	TRBJ2-7	CASSETRPDRPEYF
TRBV4-3	TRBJ2-2	CASSQDQGGRTGELFF
TRBV5-6	TRBJ2-7	CASSTYPGPPVDEQYF
TRBV6-6	TRBJ1-1	CASSDTGQTEAFF
TRBV2	TRBJ2-7	CASGPGTSARTTYEQYF
TRBV19	TRBJ2-5	CASSIGSRGSETQYF
TRBV30	TRBJ2-7	CAWRDSFSYEQYF
TRBV27	TRBJ2-7	CASSSWEGPYEQYF
TRBV30	TRBJ2-2	CAWSVGSGARNTGELFF
TRBV7-9	TRBJ2-2	CASPTVLGAIGGELFF
TRBV27	TRBJ2-7	CASSLRPVLAGISDEQYF
TRBV13	TRBJ2-1	CASSLVAGYNEQFF
TRBV7-9	TRBJ2-7	CASSPPGQATYEQYF